The clone carrying this T cell receptor (beta chain) is medium-sized in the sample. No antigen is known for it. The data were taken from a study of PD-1 blockade in classical Hodgkin lymphoma. Study results and limitations: The CD4+ diversity rise by C4D1 was clearest in complete responders.

Per germline, CDR1 MDHEN and CDR2 SYDVKM. With 6 bases clipped from V and 8 bases from J, the junction kept 5 bases outside the gene matches. This CDR3 spans 12 amino acids. The method was immunoSEQ multiplex PCR; TCRdb's version includes in-frame clones alone and lacks a portion of them. This sample has about 6,500 clones, with approximately 80% found just once. Relapse after autologous stem cell transplantation occurred in every patient, and brentuximab vedotin exposure varied. This receptor was taken from a human donor with classical Hodgkin lymphoma. The V gene is TRBV28, the J gene TRBJ1-2; 8 bases are shared with TRBD1. Sequencing used peripheral blood mononuclear cells (PBMCs), obtained at baseline. CDR3: CASSGQGGGYTF. Written as DNA, the CDR3 is TGTGCCAGCAGCGGACAGGGCGGGGGCTACACCTTC.